The 6 T cell receptor beta chains below were found in one sample sequenced in a study of T cell responses to AZD1222 COVID-19 vaccine. The method was immunoSEQ multiplex PCR; TCRdb's version includes in-frame clones alone and lacks a portion of them. The sample has about 130,000 clones; 90% to 95% are singletons. The material was peripheral blood, obtained on day 0 of AZD1222 vaccination. The receptors derive from an adult in good health.

This clone appeared a single time. This chain connects TRBV6-2 or TRBV6-3 to TRBJ2-1; D is possibly TRBD2 (5 bases). Trimming cost V 2 bases and J 0 bases, with 8 bases left between them. There are 15 residues in the CDR3. Germline-derived CDR1 and CDR2 are MNHEY and SVGEGT. CDR3 loop: CASSYAGHSYNEQFF. The CDR3 DNA reads TGTGCCAGCAGTTACGCGGGCCACTCCTACAATGAGCAGTTCTTC.

The chain has TRBV5-1 and TRBJ1-4, with D maybe TRBD1 (6 bases). This CDR3 contains 15 residues. V was pared by 0 bases and J by 8 bases, with 14 bases between. Germline V gene sequence: CDR1 SGHRS, CDR2 YFSETQ. The CDR3 is CASSLGGPSGEKLFF. CDR3 in DNA: TGCGCCAGCAGCTTGGGGGGGCCCAGTGGAGAAAAACTGTTTTTT.

The chain couples TRBV4-1 to TRBJ2-7; 11 bases agree with TRBD2. Trimming cost V 5 bases and J 1 base; bases outside gene matches: 4. The CDR3 extends over 15 amino acids. Germline CDR1 MGHRA, CDR2 YSYEKL. CDR3: CASSLAGGASYEQYF. CDR3 bases: TGCGCCAGCAGCTTAGCGGGAGGGGCTTCCTACGAGCAGTACTTC.

The chain joins TRBV20-1 to TRBJ2-7; D gene ambiguous. V gave up 3 bases and J gave up 2 bases, with 8 bases separating them. CDR3 size: 12 residues. Germline V gene lookup returns CDR1 DFQATT and CDR2 SNEGSKA (reference sequence). CDR3 sequence (DNA): TGCAGTGCTAGTAGCCCTCCCTACGAGCAGTACTTC. It specifies CSASSPPYEQYF.

This sequence joins TRBV7-9 and TRBJ1-2, with D perhaps TRBD1 (5 bases). V dropped 1 base and J dropped 0 bases, with 12 bases sitting between them. The CDR3 is 16 amino acids. Germline V gene sequence: CDR1 SEHNR, CDR2 FQNEAQ (reference sequence). CDR3 nucleotides: TGTGCCAGCAGCTTAGGGGCCGGGGACCCTAACTATGGCTACACCTTC. It is translated as CASSLGAGDPNYGYTF.

The rearrangement links TRBV5-1 to TRBJ2-5; the match to TRBD2 covers 8 bases. Germline CDR1 is SGHRS and CDR2 is YFSETQ. V shed 3 bases, J shed 2 bases, and the junction held 9 bases outside the gene matches. The CDR3 is 16 amino acids. The CDR3 region has the DNA TGCGCCAGCAGCTCCTTTCTAGCGGGTAGTCAAGAGACCCAGTACTTC. Its protein is CASSSFLAGSQETQYF.